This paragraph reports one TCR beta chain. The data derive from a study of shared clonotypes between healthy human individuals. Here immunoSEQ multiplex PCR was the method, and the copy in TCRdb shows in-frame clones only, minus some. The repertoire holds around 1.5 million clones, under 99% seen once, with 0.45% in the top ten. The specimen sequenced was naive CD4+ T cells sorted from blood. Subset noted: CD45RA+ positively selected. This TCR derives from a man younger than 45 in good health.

The CDR3 nucleotides read TGTGCCAGCTCACCACGTTCGGACTTCACCCACGAGCAGTACTTC. Its protein is CASSPRSDFTHEQYF. This chain joins TRBV18 and TRBJ2-7; maybe TRBD2 (5 bases). V was cut by 1 base and J by 5 bases, with 15 bases left in between. Germline CDR1 and CDR2: KGHSH and LQKENI. CDR3 length equals 15 residues.